This T cell receptor (beta chain) was identified during a study of regulatory T cells in long-lasting Graves disease. Study findings and constraints: Persistent Graves' cases showed lower TCR diversity than newly diagnosed cases. TRBV28, TRBJ1-2 and TRBJ2-5 emerged as the favored segments in persistent disease.

This CDR3 has 15 residues. The germline CDR1 and CDR2 sequences are LGHNA and YNFKEQ. V was trimmed by 1 base and J by 6 bases, leaving 13 bases between them. Sample time point: newly diagnosed GD, antithyroid drugs for less than 3 months. Extracted PBMC RNA gave rise to the TCR library. Peripheral blood, Nine milliliters per patient, was collected in EDTA tubes. iRepertoire HTBI primers and Arm-PCR of CDR3 regions built TCR beta libraries. MiXCR, applied by TCRdb to the multiplex PCR reads, yields one record per CDR3 protein. Of 350,000 to 450,000 distinct CDR3 sequences listed, 15% to 20% are singletons. The table lists this clonotype with a few counts. Its target is not known. This sample also belongs to another study, concerning T cells in Graves' hyperthyroidism and ophthalmopathy. This second study says: Primed by the HTBI set, a first-round RT-PCR was run on the TCR CDR3.

The source of this sequence is a man aged 35 to 55 with Graves disease. The sequencing here drew on peripheral blood mononuclear cells (PBMCs), taken at new diagnosis, from a patient treated with antithyroid drugs. The rearrangement joins TRBV4-2 to TRBJ1-5; possible D gene TRBD1, 5 bases. As DNA, the CDR3 is TGTGCCAGCAGCCAAGCCGGGACGCCTGGTCAGCCCCAGCATTTT. It translates to CASSQAGTPGQPQHF.